The sequence of this T cell receptor beta chain was determined in a study of T cell responses to AZD1222 COVID-19 vaccine. On the study more broadly: Both about-4-week and about-12-week second-dose recipients were combined. General study findings and limits: Donor demographics were predominantly white British with a female majority; clonal diversity may be underestimated.

Only one count was recorded for this clone. The antigen is undetermined. Profiling relied on immunoSEQ multiplex PCR, and the TCRdb table lists in-frame clones only, not all of them. The table records about 110,000 clones, more than 70% of them present only once. Germline values: CDR1 SEHNR, CDR2 FQNEAQ (reference sequence). V shed 2 bases and J shed 6 bases, with 10 bases lying between them. The CDR3 extends over 13 amino acids. This sequence was found in an adult in good health. The rearrangement joins TRBV7-9 to TRBJ1-2, with D hard to call. The source material was peripheral blood, sampled on day 0 of AZD1222 vaccination. The CDR3 DNA reads TGTGCCAGCAGCTTAAGCCGACAAAATGGCTACACCTTC. This gives the protein CASSLSRQNGYTF.